Sequencing of this T cell receptor beta chain was carried out in a study of cytomegalovirus exposure and HLA in healthy donors. Overall study context: In an early release, HLA-typed donors contributed tens of millions of unique TCR sequences. Notes on the study in general: One cluster of highly shared sequence variants probably arose as a sequencing artifact. According to an earlier analysis, most TCR beta V segments yielded productive rearrangements about 90% or about 30% of the time. TCR beta sequences reportedly predicted most subjects' HLA-A and HLA-B alleles accurately.

Note on this clone: Its matching antigen is unknown.

The PCR was carried out with 60 Vbeta primers and 13 Jbeta primers. Profiled with immunoSEQ multiplex PCR; TCRdb holds only in-frame clones, not every one. The sample holds 120,000 or so clones, about 78% seen once. Germline CDR1 MGHRA, CDR2 YSYEKL. V trimming: 0 bases; J trimming: 2 bases; junction bases outside the gene matches: 11. CDR3 size: 18 residues. The chain recombines TRBV4-1 with TRBJ2-7, with 9 bases matching TRBD1. The clonotype comes from a woman aged 35 to 49 in good health and CMV-seropositive. The sample taken for sequencing was PBMCs. The CDR3 bases are TGCGCCAGCAGCCAAGATCTTGTGGTTCGACAGGGGGCCTACGAGCAGTACTTC. It translates to CASSQDLVVRQGAYEQYF.